This TCR beta chain was captured by sequencing in a study of cytomegalovirus exposure and HLA in healthy donors. Study-level points and caveats: Among TCR beta chains, those listed as cytomegalovirus-associated numbered about 150. Rates of TCR association differed by HLA locus in a later analysis, with DRB1 highest and HLA-C lowest. Among the CMV-associated chains, a few were confirmed in vitro as specific for CMV antigens.

Use of 60 Vbeta and 13 Jbeta primers characterized the PCR. Source study methods: Unique TCR beta chains totaled roughly 81 million in a later count, with approximately 10 million of them shared. Sequencing was performed with immunoSEQ multiplex PCR; in TCRdb, only in-frame clones are kept and a portion is missing. V and J calls and clone size follow that table, whereas D and trimming were derived from the DNA. The data contain some 160,000 clones, about 72% of them singletons. This clone has only a few counts. What it recognizes is unknown. The clonotype originates from a man aged 35 to 55 in good health and CMV-seronegative. Sample: PBMCs.

Written as DNA, the CDR3 is TGTGCCAGCAGTGGACAGGGGGAACAGCCCCAGCATTTT. This gives the protein CASSGQGEQPQHF. This chain joins TRBV2 and TRBJ1-5, with 9 nucleotides matching TRBD1. CDR1 is SNHLY, CDR2 FYNNEI, per germline. The J segment lost 7 bases and the V segment lost 4 bases, leaving 2 bases of the junction unmatched. CDR3 length equals 13 residues. Full variable domain (rest looked up from reference TRBV2 and TRBJ1-5): EPEVTQTPSHQVTQMGQEVILRCVPISNHLYFYWYRQILGQKVEFLVSFYNNEISEKSEIFDDQFSVERPDGSNFTLKIRSTKLEDSAMYFCASSGQGEQPQHFGDGTRLSIL.